This is a list of T cell receptor beta chains from one sample in a study of CD8 T cells in ankylosing spondylitis. TCRdb re-called the 5' RACE reads with MiXCR, one entry per CDR3 protein. The profile shows fewer than 130,000 distinct CDR3 sequences, under 30% of them singletons. The specimen sequenced was synovial fluid, either unsorted or a sorted T cell fraction (not recorded which). The receptors originated from a male donor with ankylosing spondylitis. Each CDR3 is given with its conserved first and last residue. D genes are given only for firm matches. For some rows the clone size is stated as once, few or many, or as a class when expanded; others skip it.

clone_size j_call cdr3_length v_call d_call cdr3_nt cdr3_aa
NA TRBJ2-2 19 TRBV11-2 TRBD2 TGTGCCAGCAGCCGACACCCGGGACTAGCGGGAGGGAACACCGGGGAGCTGTTTTTT CASSRHPGLAGGNTGELFF
few TRBJ2-5 12 TRBV6-2/TRBV6-3 NA TGTGCCGTCGACGGGGATCAAGAGACCCAGTACTTC CAVDGDQETQYF
few TRBJ2-3 15 TRBV20-1 NA TGCAGTGCTATTTCTAACGGGGCCAGCACAGATACGCAGTATTTT CSAISNGASTDTQYF
few TRBJ2-1 16 TRBV15 NA TGTGCCACCAGCAGAGGACAGACGAGCTCCTACAATGAGCAGTTCTTC CATSRGQTSSYNEQFF
NA TRBJ2-7 13 TRBV12-3/TRBV12-4 TRBD1 TGTGCCAGCAGTTCGACAGGGTCAAACGAGCAGTACTTC CASSSTGSNEQYF
NA TRBJ1-2 14 TRBV5-1 NA TGCGCCAGCAGCTTGCTAAGGGGCGCGGATGGCTACACCTTC CASSLLRGADGYTF
NA TRBJ2-1 13 TRBV5-1 NA TGCGCCAGCAGCCGGAATCCTTGGGGTGAGCAGTTCTTC CASSRNPWGEQFF
many TRBJ2-1 13 TRBV4-1 NA TGCGCCAGCAGCCAAGATCAGGGAGCCGCGTTGTTCTTC CASSQDQGAALFF
NA TRBJ1-3 14 TRBV18 NA TGTGCCAGCTCACCACCGGTCAGGGCGGACACCATATATTTT CASSPPVRADTIYF
once TRBJ1-6 15 TRBV16 TRBD1 TGTGCCAGCAGCAGAAGACAGGGCGGGGATTCACCCCTCCACTTT CASSRRQGGDSPLHF
NA TRBJ2-7 15 TRBV11-2 TRBD2 TGTGCCAGCAGCCGGGCGGGAGCGAGCTCCTACGAGCAGTACTTC CASSRAGASSYEQYF
few TRBJ1-4 15 TRBV20-1 NA TGCAGTGCTGCGGAGGGGAGTGCAACTAATGAAAAACTGTTTTTT CSAAEGSATNEKLFF
NA TRBJ2-1 14 TRBV7-9 TRBD2 TGTGCCAGCGCCAGGGGAGCGGGAGCTTCTGAGCAGTTCTTC CASARGAGASEQFF
many TRBJ1-2 12 TRBV7-2 NA TGTGCCAGCAGCCCCTACGCGGGGGGCTACACCTTC CASSPYAGGYTF
NA TRBJ2-6 18 TRBV12-3/TRBV12-4 TRBD2 TGTGCCAGCAGTTTAAGGGCCCTAGCGGTCTCTGGGGCCAACGTCCTGACTTTC CASSLRALAVSGANVLTF
NA TRBJ1-6 14 TRBV9 NA TGTGCCAGCAGCGCGGACAGCTATAATTCACCCCTCCACTTT CASSADSYNSPLHF
NA TRBJ2-2 17 TRBV2 TRBD1 TGTGCCAGCACTCGGATACCCACAGGGGTAGGCACCGGGGAGCTGTTTTTT CASTRIPTGVGTGELFF
NA TRBJ2-1 14 TRBV29-1 TRBD2 TGCAGCGTTGTAGCGGGAGTGTTCCCGAATGAGCAGTTCTTC CSVVAGVFPNEQFF
NA TRBJ1-5 14 TRBV27 NA TGTGCCAGCAGTTTATCCTACAGCAATCAGCCCCAGCATTTT CASSLSYSNQPQHF
few TRBJ2-3 12 TRBV6-1 NA TGTGCCAGCAGTGAAGTCGTGGATACGCAGTATTTT CASSEVVDTQYF
NA TRBJ2-5 14 TRBV10-3 TRBD2 TGTGCCATCAGTGACCTCGGGGGGGGCGAGACCCAGTACTTC CAISDLGGGETQYF
NA TRBJ2-3 13 TRBV5-1 NA TGCGCCAGCAGCCCCATCGGGGGAGATACGCAGTATTTT CASSPIGGDTQYF
NA TRBJ2-7 12 TRBV20-1 NA TGCAGCGGAAAAGCGGACCACTACGAGCAGTACTTC CSGKADHYEQYF
NA TRBJ2-3 16 TRBV27 TRBD1 TGTGCCAGCAGTTTGACAGGGGGCATGCGGACAGATACGCAGTATTTT CASSLTGGMRTDTQYF
few TRBJ1-5 15 TRBV20-1 TRBD1 TGCAGTGCTAGAGGGGCGACAGGGAAGGATCAGCCCCAGCATTTT CSARGATGKDQPQHF
NA TRBJ2-1 15 TRBV11-2 NA TGTGCCAGCAGCTCCCCGAGACATTTCTACAATGAGCAGTTCTTC CASSSPRHFYNEQFF
many TRBJ1-1 14 TRBV27 TRBD1 TGTGCCAGCGGATCTCGCAGGGGGTACACTGAAGCTTTCTTT CASGSRRGYTEAFF
NA TRBJ2-2 15 TRBV12-3/TRBV12-4 NA TGTGCCAGCAGTCCGGACAGAACCCCACCCGGGGAGCTGTTTTTT CASSPDRTPPGELFF
medium-sized TRBJ2-1 15 TRBV7-9 NA TGTGCCAGCAGCTTAACCCAGGGGTCCTACAATGAGCAGTTCTTC CASSLTQGSYNEQFF
NA TRBJ2-4 16 TRBV7-9 NA TGTGCCAGCAGCTTCCCAGGGGTTTTAGAGGAAAACATTCAGTACTTC CASSFPGVLEENIQYF
few TRBJ1-1 16 TRBV5-1 TRBD1 TGCGCCAGCAGCCCCGAGGGGACAGGGGGGCGCACTGAAGCTTTCTTT CASSPEGTGGRTEAFF
NA TRBJ2-3 17 TRBV12-3/TRBV12-4 TRBD2 TGTACCTGCAGTTTGATAGCAATAGCGGGAGCCACAGATACGCAGTATTTT CTCSLIAIAGATDTQYF
many TRBJ2-4 17 TRBV10-1 TRBD2 TGCGCCAGCAGTGAGTCCGGACTAGCGGCTACAAGGGAGATTCAGTACTTC CASSESGLAATREIQYF
NA TRBJ2-2 14 TRBV9 NA TGTGCCAGCAGTGGCCGCGGGAACACCGGGGAGCTGTTTTTT CASSGRGNTGELFF
NA TRBJ2-5 10 TRBV29-1 NA TGCAGCGTTCGACAAGAGACCCAGTACTTC CSVRQETQYF
NA TRBJ2-7 14 TRBV14 NA TGTGCCAGCAGCCAAGTTAACTTCGCCTACGAGCAGTACTTC CASSQVNFAYEQYF
NA TRBJ1-3 14 TRBV5-1 NA TGCGCCAGCCGCGCTCTCGGCGGAGGAAACACCATATATTTT CASRALGGGNTIYF
NA TRBJ1-1 15 TRBV20-1 NA TGCAGTGCCACCATAGGGACGGCCCGGGACACTGAAGCTTTCTTT CSATIGTARDTEAFF
once TRBJ2-7 16 TRBV7-2 TRBD1 TGTGCCAGCAGCCTAGTCTCCGGGACAGGCGACTACGAGCAGTACTTC CASSLVSGTGDYEQYF
NA TRBJ2-1 14 TRBV12-3/TRBV12-4 TRBD2 TGTGCCAGTACACTAGCGGGAGTGCGCAATGAGCAGTTCTTC CASTLAGVRNEQFF
NA TRBJ2-5 12 TRBV29-1 NA TGCAGCGCCTACCGAGGGGGGGAGACCCAGTACTTC CSAYRGGETQYF
NA TRBJ2-4 12 TRBV20-1 NA TGCAGTGCTAGCTCGACAGATTATATTCAGTACTTC CSASSTDYIQYF
few TRBJ1-5 15 TRBV4-1 NA TGCGCCAGCAGGGAGACAGTTAATAGCAATCAGCCCCAGCATTTT CASRETVNSNQPQHF
few TRBJ2-1 15 TRBV12-5 TRBD1 TGTGCTAGTGGTCCAGGACAGGTGGAATACAATGAGCAGTTCTTC CASGPGQVEYNEQFF
NA TRBJ1-2 13 TRBV7-6 TRBD1 TGTGCCAGCAGCTTGGGACAGAGATATGGCTACACCTTC CASSLGQRYGYTF
NA TRBJ2-1 15 TRBV7-2 NA TGTGCCAGCATCGAAGGCTTGGGCCACCACAATGAGCAGTTCTTC CASIEGLGHHNEQFF
NA TRBJ2-3 15 TRBV19 TRBD2 TGTGCCAGTAGACCCCCAGGACTAGCGACAGATACGCAGTATTTT CASRPPGLATDTQYF
NA TRBJ2-1 15 TRBV6-4 NA TGTGCCAGCAGCCGACTCGGGGCCGGGGTCGGTGAGCAGTTCTTC CASSRLGAGVGEQFF
many TRBJ1-5 14 TRBV9 NA TGTGCCAGCAGCGTAGGTCACGCGGATCAGCCCCAGCATTTT CASSVGHADQPQHF
few TRBJ2-7 15 TRBV7-9 TRBD2 TGTGCCAGCAGCCACCGGACTAGCGGGAATGACGAGCAGTACTTC CASSHRTSGNDEQYF
NA TRBJ2-7 16 TRBV25-1 TRBD2 TGTGCCAGCAGTGCGGGACTAGCGGGGGCCTCCTACGAGCAGTACTTC CASSAGLAGASYEQYF
many TRBJ1-1 13 TRBV7-9 NA TGTGCCAGCAGCTTCAGCGAGAACACTGAAGCTTTCTTT CASSFSENTEAFF
few TRBJ1-4 13 TRBV30 NA TGTGCCTGGATGCGACCGCCTGATGAAAAACTGTTTTTT CAWMRPPDEKLFF
NA TRBJ1-6 17 TRBV20-1 NA TGCAGTGCTAGAGATCTTGGGTTGGGGTCCTATAATTCACCCCTCCACTTT CSARDLGLGSYNSPLHF
NA TRBJ2-3 11 TRBV7-6 NA TGTGCCAGCAGCTTAGGAAATACGCAGTATTTT CASSLGNTQYF
NA TRBJ2-3 15 TRBV15 NA TGTGCCACCAGCAGAGAGGGATTCGGAGCAGATACGCAGTATTTT CATSREGFGADTQYF
many TRBJ1-2 15 TRBV27 TRBD1 TGTGCCAGCAGTTCCAACAGGGGGCAAGGCTATGGCTACACCTTC CASSSNRGQGYGYTF
NA TRBJ1-4 17 TRBV12-5 NA TGTGCTAGTGGTTTCGGGCAGGGGACGTCGGCTAATGAAAAACTGTTTTTT CASGFGQGTSANEKLFF
NA TRBJ1-1 14 TRBV5-1 NA TGCGCCAGCAGCTTGGAGCCAGGCCCCACTGAAGCTTTCTTT CASSLEPGPTEAFF